This entry is about one T cell receptor (beta chain). Its antigen is still unknown. Each CDR3 protein is one row after TCRdb ran MiXCR on the 5' RACE reads. This sample carries around 480,000 distinct CDR3 sequences, about 15% of them seen once, and the ten largest clones take approximately 0.97%. Germline CDR1 is ENHRY and CDR2 is SYGVKD. This CDR3 has 13 amino acids. With 4 bases removed from V and 4 bases from J, the gap between germline ends came to 11 bases. This record comes from a study of CD8 T cells in ankylosing spondylitis. Study-wide points: Some motif variants were previously reported in reactive arthritis synovial fluid and blood. Typical of ankylosing spondylitis blood, it appeared, was a TCR beta motif of fewer than 10 highly homologous variants.

This clonotype was obtained from a male donor with ankylosing spondylitis. The chain combines TRBV10-3 with TRBJ2-7; unclear D gene. The sequenced material came from blood, either unsorted or a sorted T cell fraction (not recorded which). Here the CDR3 reads CAISVEPLYEQYF. The CDR3 nucleotides read TGTGCCATCAGTGTTGAACCGCTTTACGAGCAGTACTTC.